Below, 29 T cell receptor beta chains from the same sample are listed, as sequenced in a study of CDR3 diversity in severe acne. Each CDR3 protein gets one entry after TCRdb re-called the PCR reads with MiXCR. The sample lists some 84,000 distinct CDR3 sequences, over 45% occurring once. Sequenced material: blood. Every receptor here comes from a male donor in good health, serving as a control.

This clonotype was seen at least ten times. This chain joins TRBV7-9 and TRBJ1-4; perhaps TRBD1 as D (5 bases). The CDR3 runs 13 residues. In germline, CDR1 is SEHNR, CDR2 FQNEAQ (reference sequence). The V and J ends lost 2 bases and 7 bases respectively, with 8 bases between them. The chain's CDR3 is CASSLRGVEKLFF. CDR3 nucleotide sequence: TGTGCCAGCAGCTTACGAGGGGTTGAAAAACTGTTTTTT.

A remark on this clonotype: An end of the junction does not agree with germline; a read error may underlie this. The V gene is TRBV19, the J gene TRBJ1-1; D is possibly TRBD1 (6 bases). Germline V gene data show CDR1 as LNHDA and CDR2 as SQIVND (reference sequence). CDR3 length: 15 amino acids. The DNA for the CDR3 is TGTGCCAGTAGTATAACAGGCAGCTGGGACACTGGAGCTTTCTTT. This sequence encodes CASSITGSWDTGAFF.

The sample holds a few counts of this clonotype. The chain couples TRBV6-5 to TRBJ1-1; TRBD1 agrees at 9 bases. The CDR3 length is 14 residues. CDR1 is MNHEY, CDR2 SVGAGI, per germline. V gave up 5 bases and J gave up 6 bases; unmatched junction bases: 7. CDR3 amino acids: CASSGTGRSPEAFF. CDR3 coding DNA: TGTGCCAGCAGTGGGACAGGGAGGAGCCCTGAAGCTTTCTTT.

The gene calls are TRBV9 and TRBJ2-7, with 10 bases lining up with TRBD2. J gave up 0 bases and V 5 bases, and 5 bases lay outside the gene matches. Germline V lookup: CDR1 SGDLS, CDR2 YYNGEE. The CDR3 extends over 15 amino acids. In DNA form, the CDR3 reads TGTGCCAGCAGTACACTAGCGGGAAGCTCCTACGAGCAGTACTTC. Protein sequence: CASSTLAGSSYEQYF.

V gene TRBV20-1 combines with J gene TRBJ2-3, with TRBD2 matching 11 bases. The ends lost 3 bases at V and 2 bases at J; junction bases unmatched: 1. This CDR3 has 14 residues. The germline V gene has CDR1 DFQATT and CDR2 SNEGSKA (reference sequence). CDR3 in DNA: TGCAGTGCTAGGACTAGCGGGGCCACAGATACGCAGTATTTT. Protein product: CSARTSGATDTQYF.

The V and J genes are TRBV7-9 and TRBJ1-3; D gene uncertain. Germline loops: CDR1 SEHNR, CDR2 FQNEAQ (reference sequence). CDR3 length: 16 amino acids. Trimming stripped 1 base from V and 4 bases from J, with 14 bases between. CDR3 sequence reads: CASSLVGGLSGNTIYF. In DNA form, the CDR3 reads TGTGCCAGCAGCTTAGTCGGCGGGCTATCGGGAAACACCATATATTTT.

This clonotype has ten or more counts. The rearrangement joins TRBV5-1 to TRBJ2-1, with 11 bases that match TRBD2. Germline V gives CDR1 SGHRS, CDR2 YFSETQ. V was clipped by 4 bases and J by 0 bases; unmatched bases: 12. This CDR3 is built from 19 residues. The CDR3 protein is CASSPNGLAGGTSYNEQFF. DNA of the CDR3: TGCGCCAGCAGCCCAAACGGACTAGCGGGCGGAACCTCCTACAATGAGCAGTTCTTC.

The chain carries TRBV11-2 and TRBJ2-1, with 9 bases fitting TRBD1. The V gene end was trimmed by 5 bases and the J gene end by 7 bases; junction bases not matched to a gene: 6. Germline V CDR1 and CDR2: SGHAT, FQNNGV. The CDR3 loop spans 14 amino acids. CDR3 sequence reads: CASSLGTGFNEQFF. CDR3 sequence (DNA): TGTGCCAGCAGCCTCGGGACAGGGTTTAATGAGCAGTTCTTC. Complete variable domain (other parts from reference TRBV11-2 and TRBJ2-1): EAGVAQSPRYKIIEKRQSVAFWCNPISGHATLYWYQQILGQGPKLLIQFQNNGVVDDSQLPKDRFSAERLKGVDSTLKIQPAKLEDSAVYLCASSLGTGFNEQFFGPGTRLTVL.

This clonotype was picked up many times. The J gene is TRBJ2-1, the V gene TRBV5-1, with 9 bases fitting TRBD1. The CDR3 contains 14 residues. Losses at the gene ends were 5 bases for V and 7 bases for J; bases not matched to a gene: 7. In germline, CDR1 is SGHRS, CDR2 YFSETQ. The CDR3 DNA follows: TGCGCCAGCAGTTGGGGACAGGGAGAGAATGAGCAGTTCTTC. This codes for CASSWGQGENEQFF. The full variable domain, in which reference TRBV5-1 and TRBJ2-1 provide the parts outside the CDR3, is KAGVTQTPRYLIKTRGQQVTLSCSPISGHRSVSWYQQTPGQGLQFLFEYFSETQRNKGNFPGRFSGRQFSNSRSEMNVSTLELGDSALYLCASSWGQGENEQFFGPGTRLTVL.

Ten or more counts support this clonotype. The chain carries TRBV15 and TRBJ2-7; 8 nucleotides line up with TRBD1. The J segment lost 4 bases and the V segment lost 1 base, leaving 6 bases of the junction unmatched. From germline, CDR1 is LNHNV and CDR2 YYDKDF (reference sequence). The CDR3 totals 15 residues. CDR3 region: CATSRAGTGEYEQYF. Here the CDR3 DNA reads TGTGCCACCAGCAGAGCCGGGACAGGTGAATACGAGCAGTACTTC.

The V call is TRBV29-1, the J call TRBJ1-1; a possible D gene is TRBD1 (5 bases). This CDR3 comprises 12 residues. V lost 8 bases and J 3 bases, leaving 13 bases between the germline ends. Germline V CDR1 and CDR2: SQVTM, ANQGSEA. This CDR3 is CSSEGTYTEAFF. CDR3 nucleotides: TGCAGCAGTGAAGGGACGTACACTGAAGCTTTCTTT.

This chain connects TRBV9 to TRBJ1-2, with 9 bases identical to TRBD1. V lost 3 bases, J lost 4 bases, and 1 base stayed unmatched. In germline, CDR1 is SGDLS, CDR2 YYNGEE. The CDR3 is made up of 13 amino acids. In nucleotides, the CDR3 is TGTGCCAGCAGCGAGACAGGGGGCTATGGCTACACCTTC. Encoded protein: CASSETGGYGYTF.

A single count supports this clonotype. The rearrangement links TRBV5-1 to TRBJ2-1; 8 nucleotides match TRBD1. Germline V CDR1 and CDR2: SGHRS, YFSETQ. This CDR3 comprises 13 residues. After removal of 5 bases from V and 8 bases from J, the junction contained 6 bases not matched to a gene. CDR3 in DNA: TGCGCCAGCAGAAGGACAGGGCGGCATGAGCAGTTCTTC. It specifies CASRRTGRHEQFF.

This clonotype was seen repeatedly, ten times or more. The rearrangement links TRBV19 to TRBJ1-2; possibly TRBD1 for D (5 bases). This CDR3 has 15 amino acids. The germline V gene has CDR1 LNHDA and CDR2 SQIVND (reference sequence). Trimming took 6 bases from V and 2 from J, leaving 16 bases between them. CDR3 bases: TGTGCCAGTAGGACAACCGGAGGGGCGAACTATGGCTACACCTTC. It translates to CASRTTGGANYGYTF. Drawing the rest from reference TRBV19 and TRBJ1-2, the complete variable domain is DGGITQSPKYLFRKEGQNVTLSCEQNLNHDAMYWYRQDPGQGLRLIYYSQIVNDFQKGDIAEGYSVSREKKESFPLTVTSAQKNPTAFYLCASRTTGGANYGYTFGSGTRLTVV.

This clonotype was seen at least ten times. This chain links TRBV5-1 with TRBJ1-4, with D hard to call. CDR1 and CDR2 (germline): SGHRS, YFSETQ. Trimming took off 1 base at V and 1 base at J, with 14 bases between the two ends. The CDR3 consists of 17 residues. CDR3 protein: CASSLSRYTGTNEKLFF. CDR3 bases: TGCGCCAGCAGCTTGAGCAGGTATACTGGAACTAATGAAAAACTGTTTTTT.

The chain employs TRBV30 and TRBJ1-1; D gene unclear. Trimming left V 2 bases short and J 0 bases short, with 10 bases between. The CDR3 loop spans 14 amino acids. CDR1 is GTSNPN, CDR2 SVGIG, per germline (reference sequence). DNA for the CDR3: TGTGCCTGGAGTCACCAAAACATGAACACTGAAGCTTTCTTT. Encoded protein: CAWSHQNMNTEAFF. Full variable domain (missing parts from reference TRBV30 and TRBJ1-1): SQTIHQWPATLVQPVGSPLSLECTVEGTSNPNLYWYRQAAGRGLQLLFYSVGIGQISSEVPQNLSASRPQDRQFILSSKKLLLSDSGFYLCAWSHQNMNTEAFFGQGTRLTVV.

This clonotype was picked up many times. The chain is built from TRBV6-1 and TRBJ2-7, with D possibly being TRBD1 (5 bases). Germline V gives CDR1 MNHNS, CDR2 SASEGT. CDR3 length equals 12 residues. V dropped 6 bases and J dropped 10 bases, with 16 bases sitting between them. CDR3 region: CASRATEAKQYF. Written as DNA, the CDR3 is TGTGCCAGCAGAGCGACAGAGGCGAAACAGTACTTC.

The CDR3 region is CASQGGPDTQYF. CDR3 coding DNA: TGTGCCAGTCAAGGAGGCCCAGATACGCAGTATTTT. The genes are TRBV27 and TRBJ2-3, with D tentatively TRBD2 (5 bases). Trimming took off 9 bases at V and 4 bases at J, with 11 bases between the two ends. This CDR3 region has 12 residues. CDR1 and CDR2 from the germline V gene are MNHEY and SMNVEV (reference sequence).

About this clonotype itself: Possible read error: a much larger clone is one base away. The J gene is TRBJ1-2, the V gene TRBV6-4; 8 positions agree with TRBD1. The CDR3 runs to 14 residues. CDR1 is MRHNA, CDR2 SNTAGT, per germline. CDR3 region: CASRRTGSRDGCTF. In nucleotides, the CDR3 is TGTGCCAGCAGAAGGACAGGGTCCAGGGATGGCTGCACCTTC.

The gene calls are TRBV6-6 and TRBJ1-2, with 8 nucleotides matching TRBD1. Per the germline V gene, CDR1 is MNHNY and CDR2 is SVGAGI (reference sequence). V shed 6 bases, J shed 4 bases, and the junction held 4 bases outside the gene matches. The CDR3 has 13 residues. CDR3 nucleotide sequence: TGTGCCAGCAGGTCACAGGGGGTCTATGGCTACACCTTC. Translation: CASRSQGVYGYTF.

The chain recombines TRBV10-3 with TRBJ1-2; a weak D match, TRBD1 (6 bases). Looked up from germline, CDR1 is ENHRY and CDR2 is SYGVKD. Deletions cut 3 bases from V and 1 base from J, with 15 bases between. This CDR3 region has 16 residues. The CDR3 DNA is TGTGCCATCAGTGACCCGACAGGAGCCCTTAACTATGGCTACACCTTC. Its protein product is CAISDPTGALNYGYTF.

This chain connects TRBV6-6 to TRBJ2-3; 12 bases align to TRBD1. The V gene's germline CDR1 is MNHNY and CDR2 SVGAGI (reference sequence). CDR3 size: 15 residues. J was trimmed by 11 bases and V by 5 bases; bases with no gene match: 11. CDR3 DNA: TGTGCCAGCAGTGCGCCGGGACAGGGGGCCAATGAGCAGTATTTT. This encodes CASSAPGQGANEQYF.

This clonotype appeared a single time. The chain couples TRBV9 to TRBJ2-1; 12 bases align to TRBD2. The CDR3 contains 12 residues. Germline CDR1 is SGDLS and CDR2 is YYNGEE. Trimming took 4 bases from V and 16 from J; bases not matched to a gene: 6. In DNA form, the CDR3 reads TGTGCCAGCAGCCCCACTAGCGGGGGGCTTTTCTTC. Protein sequence: CASSPTSGGLFF.

Points on this clonotype: One end of the junction varies from germline; a read error may be responsible. V is TRBV2 and J is TRBJ2-5; the match to TRBD1 covers 7 bases. Germline V lookup: CDR1 SNHLY, CDR2 FYNNEI. This CDR3 has 14 amino acids. The CDR3 DNA reads as TGTGCCAGCGGTGACAGGGCCTTTCAAGAGACCCAGTACTTC. Its protein product is CASGDRAFQETQYF.

This clonotype was counted at least ten times. The gene calls are TRBV20-1 and TRBJ2-5; 8 bases align to TRBD2. CDR1 and CDR2 from the germline V gene are DFQATT and SNEGSKA (reference sequence). The CDR3 is made up of 13 amino acids. V lost 7 bases and J lost 4; bases outside the gene matches: 8. Here the CDR3 reads CSGRLLAVETQYF. CDR3 coding DNA: TGCAGTGGAAGATTACTAGCGGTAGAGACCCAGTACTTC.

The J gene is TRBJ2-5, the V gene TRBV24-1, with D unresolved. The CDR3 contains 14 residues. Germline V gives CDR1 KGHDR, CDR2 SFDVKD. With 4 bases removed from V and 5 bases from J, the gap between germline ends came to 13 bases. The CDR3 sequence: CATSDHASVETQYF. CDR3 bases: TGTGCCACCAGTGACCACGCGAGCGTGGAGACCCAGTACTTC.

This clonotype has a handful of counts. The chain is built from TRBV6-5 and TRBJ2-3; no reliable D call. V was shortened by 2 bases and J by 1 base, with 16 bases between the two germline ends. CDR3 length: 17 residues. The germline V gene encodes CDR1 MNHEY and CDR2 SVGAGI. As DNA, the CDR3 is TGTGCCAGCAGTTACGCTGGGGAATTTAGGGGCACAGATACGCAGTATTTT. This gives the protein CASSYAGEFRGTDTQYF.

This clonotype showed up many times. The V call is TRBV5-6, the J call TRBJ2-7; a possible D gene is TRBD1 (6 bases). This CDR3 is 13 amino acids long. Germline assignment: CDR1 SGHDT and CDR2 YYEEEE. Trimming left V 4 bases short and J 6 bases short, with 14 bases between. CDR3 DNA sequence: TGTGCCAGCAGCATAACAGGGTCGGTCGAGCAGTACTTC. It codes for CASSITGSVEQYF.

This clonotype was observed a handful of times. A read error may be the cause here, since a much bigger clone is one base away. The chain has TRBV6-5 and TRBJ2-7; 13 bases agree with TRBD2. J lost 2 bases, V lost 2 bases, and 3 bases had no gene match. CDR3 length: 16 amino acids. Per germline, CDR1 MNHEY and CDR2 SVGAGI. CDR3 amino acids: CASSYGTSGITYEQYF. CDR3 DNA sequence: TGTGCCAGCAGTTACGGGACTAGCGGGATTACCTACGAGCAGTACTTC.